These T cell receptor beta chains were read from a single sample in a study of blood T cell repertoires in COVID-19. Data came from immunoSEQ multiplex PCR; TCRdb stores just in-frame clones and leaves some out. Of about 240,000 clones listed, roughly four fifths are singletons. The sequenced sample was peripheral blood. The receptors were gathered from a woman older than 75 with acute or convalescent COVID-19. Each CDR3 is given with its conserved first and last residue. The D gene is left open where the match is weak. Clone size is shown for a subset of rows, as once, few, many or a class of expanded clone.

>.|.|TRBJ2-1|TRBV19
TGTGCCAGTAGTATTCCCCCGGTACAGGGTGTTGAGCAGTTCTTC
CASSIPPVQGVEQFF
>.|.|TRBJ2-2|TRBV18
TGTGCCAGCTCACCAATAATGGAGTCGGCCACCGGGGAGCTGTTTTTT
CASSPIMESATGELFF
>TRBD1|.|TRBJ1-4|TRBV5-1
TGCGCCAGCAGTCGGGACAGGGGAGTGGGAAAACTGTTTTTT
CASSRDRGVGKLFF
>.|once|TRBJ1-1|TRBV28
TGTGCCGGCAAAGTTACGGACACTGAAGCTTTCTTT
CAGKVTDTEAFF
>.|.|TRBJ2-5|TRBV6-1
TGTGCCAGCAGTGAAGCAAGGGGCAGGGTCGCGGAGACCCAGTACTTC
CASSEARGRVAETQYF
>.|.|TRBJ2-1|TRBV2
TGTGCCAGTAAAATACAAAGTGAGCAGTTCTTC
CASKIQSEQFF
>.|.|TRBJ2-5|TRBV28
TGTGCCAGCAGTTTATGGGACAATCAAGAGACCCAGTACTTC
CASSLWDNQETQYF
>TRBD1|.|TRBJ1-2|TRBV7-8
TGTGCCAGCAGCTCCGACAGGGCGGGAGGCTACACCTTC
CASSSDRAGGYTF
>TRBD1|.|TRBJ1-1|TRBV5-1
TGCGCCAGCAGCATCTCGACAGGGGGGGCCACTGAAGCTTTCTTT
CASSISTGGATEAFF
>TRBD1|.|TRBJ2-2|TRBV28
TGTGCCAGCAGTACGCCCTCGGGACAGGGCACCGGGGAGCTGTTTTTT
CASSTPSGQGTGELFF
>.|.|TRBJ1-1|TRBV5-1
TGCGCCAGCAGCGTAACGACAGGGAACACTGAAGCTTTCTTT
CASSVTTGNTEAFF
>.|once|TRBJ1-1|TRBV6-6
TGTGCCAGCACAGACCGATCGGGGGATCCTGAAGCTTTCTTT
CASTDRSGDPEAFF
>.|few|TRBJ2-7|TRBV15
TGTGCCACCAGCAGAGATCAGGGCCTGACTTGGGGCGAGCAGTACTTC
CATSRDQGLTWGEQYF
>TRBD2|.|TRBJ2-7|TRBV5-1
TGCGCCAGCACCGCCGAGCCCCAGCGGGGAACCTACGAGCAGTACTTC
CASTAEPQRGTYEQYF
>.|few|TRBJ1-6|TRBV6-5
TGTGCCAGCAGAAGTGAGAGCTCCTATAATTCACCCCTCCACTTT
CASRSESSYNSPLHF
>.|once|TRBJ2-1|TRBV19
TGTGCCAGTAGTCTCCGCCAGGGGGACTTCAATGAGCAGTTCTTC
CASSLRQGDFNEQFF
>.|.|TRBJ1-1|TRBV19
TGTGCCAGTAGTCTGACGGAGAGGGATGGGAACACTGAAGCTTTCTTT
CASSLTERDGNTEAFF
>.|.|TRBJ1-1|TRBV18
TGTGCCAGCTCACCAAGGGGGGGACGAACAACTGAAGCTTTCTTT
CASSPRGGRTTEAFF
>.|.|TRBJ2-7|TRBV18
TGTGCCAGCGCCCAGGGTGCACCCTACGAGCAGTACTTC
CASAQGAPYEQYF
>TRBD1|.|TRBJ2-7|TRBV9
TGTGCCAGCAGCGTCGGGACAGGGGACGAGCAGTACTTC
CASSVGTGDEQYF
>TRBD1|.|TRBJ1-6|TRBV7-9
TGTGCCAGCAGCCCACAGGGGGCCCAGAATTCACCCCTCCACTTT
CASSPQGAQNSPLHF
>.|.|TRBJ1-6|TRBV2
TGTGCCAGCAGCCCTCCCCCAAGGGGTGGATCACCCCTCCACTTT
CASSPPPRGGSPLHF
>.|.|TRBJ2-1|TRBV6-5
TGTGCCAGCAGTTCCCCCGATAGAGCCAATGAGCAGTTCTTC
CASSSPDRANEQFF
>TRBD1|.|TRBJ2-5|TRBV6-5
TGTGCCAGCCGGGACAGCCAAGAGACCCAGTACTTC
CASRDSQETQYF
>.|.|TRBJ1-2|TRBV24-1
TGTGCCACCAGTGACCGGGTCACGGATGGCTACACCTTC
CATSDRVTDGYTF
>.|.|TRBJ2-7|TRBV21-1
TGTGCCAGCAGCACCTGGCGGGGGGGAAAACCCTACGAGCAGTACTTC
CASSTWRGGKPYEQYF
>.|.|TRBJ2-1|TRBV5-1
TGCGCCAGCAGCTTAGGGCAGGGCGCCTACAATGAGCAGTTCTTC
CASSLGQGAYNEQFF
>TRBD1|.|TRBJ1-2|TRBV7-9
TGTGCCAGCAGCCTTGGACAGGGATGGGGCTACACCTTC
CASSLGQGWGYTF
>.|.|TRBJ1-2|TRBV3-1/TRBV3-2
TGTGCCAGCAGCCAAGGGGCAGGGGTTACCTATGGCTACACCTTC
CASSQGAGVTYGYTF
>.|.|TRBJ1-5|TRBV6-5
TGTGCCAGCACGAGCGGACCGTCAAGTCAGCCCCAGCATTTT
CASTSGPSSQPQHF
>.|.|TRBJ1-1|TRBV3-1/TRBV3-2
TGTGCCAGCAGCCAGTCGCGTCGACTTTCGAACACTGAAGCTTTCTTT
CASSQSRRLSNTEAFF
>.|.|TRBJ1-2|TRBV3-1/TRBV3-2
TGTGCCAGCAGCCAAGACGGTCGGGGCTATGGCTACACCTTC
CASSQDGRGYGYTF
>.|.|TRBJ1-1|TRBV29-1
TGCAGCGTTGCCCCGAGGTTGACTCCCCGCGCAGAAGCTTTCTTT
CSVAPRLTPRAEAFF
>.|.|TRBJ2-1|TRBV7-2
TGTGCCAGCAGCTTAGTGGGTCGGGGCTCCTACAATGAGCAGTTCTTC
CASSLVGRGSYNEQFF
>.|.|TRBJ1-2|TRBV28
TGTGCCAGCAGTTTGGCCCCCCTCGGCTACACCTTC
CASSLAPLGYTF
>.|.|TRBJ1-6|TRBV6-4
TGTGCCAGCAGTGGGTCGTCGGGGTCACCCCTCCACTTT
CASSGSSGSPLHF
>.|.|TRBJ1-3|TRBV27
TGTGCCAACCCCGACAGGACCTCTGGAAACACCATATATTTT
CANPDRTSGNTIYF
>TRBD2|.|TRBJ2-4|TRBV5-1
TGCGCCAGCAGAGCCGGGGACTACAAAAACATTCAGTACTTC
CASRAGDYKNIQYF